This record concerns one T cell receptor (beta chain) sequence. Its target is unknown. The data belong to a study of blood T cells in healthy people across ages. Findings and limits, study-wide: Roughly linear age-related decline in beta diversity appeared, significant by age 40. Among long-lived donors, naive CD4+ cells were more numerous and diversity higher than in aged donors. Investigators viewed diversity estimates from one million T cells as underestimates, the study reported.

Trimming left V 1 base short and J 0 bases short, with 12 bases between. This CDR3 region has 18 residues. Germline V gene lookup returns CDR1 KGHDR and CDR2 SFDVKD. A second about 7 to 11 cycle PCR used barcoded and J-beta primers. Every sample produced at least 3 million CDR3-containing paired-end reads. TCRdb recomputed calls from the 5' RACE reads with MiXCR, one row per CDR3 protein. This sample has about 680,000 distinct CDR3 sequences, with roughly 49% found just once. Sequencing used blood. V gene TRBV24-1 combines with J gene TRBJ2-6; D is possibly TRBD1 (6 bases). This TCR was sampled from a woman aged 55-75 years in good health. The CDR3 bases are TGTGCCACCAGTGATTTTGGTACAGGGCCCTCTGGGGCCAACGTCCTGACTTTC. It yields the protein CATSDFGTGPSGANVLTF.